This passage covers 2 T cell receptor beta chains from one sample sequenced in a study of identical twins. Each CDR3 protein is one row after TCRdb ran MiXCR on the 5' RACE reads. This table has about 100,000 distinct CDR3 sequences, just under 6% appearing once. Sequenced: memory T cells sorted from blood. Receptors were obtained from a woman between 45 and 60 years old in good health.

This clonotype was counted many times. The chain uses TRBV27 and TRBJ1-2; 7 bases are shared with TRBD1. This CDR3 has 16 residues. Germline V gene lookup returns CDR1 MNHEY and CDR2 SMNVEV (reference sequence). Trimming at V came to 5 bases and at J to 3 bases, leaving 12 bases not matched to a gene. The chain's CDR3 is CASSTKRQGVHYGYTF. In DNA, the CDR3 is TGTGCCAGCAGTACCAAGCGACAGGGCGTTCACTATGGCTACACCTTC.

This clonotype was seen at least ten times. The chain uses TRBV21-1 and TRBJ2-5; TRBD1 reflects the table's D call only, with no check against the DNA. TRBV21-1 is flagged as a pseudogene. The CDR3 consists of 11 residues. The CDR3 DNA reads TGTGCCAGGTCTGGGGGAGAGACCCAGTACTTC. This sequence encodes CARSGGETQYF.